The rows below give T cell receptor beta chains drawn from one sample of a study of blood T cells in healthy people across ages. In TCRdb, the 5' RACE reads were re-called with MiXCR into one record per CDR3 protein. The sample shows 750,000 to 1,000,000 distinct CDR3 sequences, almost 30% of them seen only once. A further study also used this sample, focusing on T cells of mothers and their children.

Material for sequencing was blood. All receptors derive from a woman aged 40 to 50 in good health. Each CDR3 is given with its conserved first and last residue. The D gene is left open where the match is weak. Expanded clones get a size class; other rows say once, few or many, or leave the size out.

V,D,J,size,CDR3,DNA
TRBV5-1,NA,TRBJ2-7,NA,CASSPTPESSYEQYF,TGCGCCAGCAGCCCAACTCCTGAAAGCTCCTACGAGCAGTACTTC
TRBV20-1,NA,TRBJ2-1,NA,CSARVPRRNNEQFF,TGCAGTGCTAGAGTACCCAGGCGGAACAATGAGCAGTTCTTC
TRBV7-9,TRBD1,TRBJ2-7,NA,CASRGTGDPSYEQYF,TGTGCCAGCAGAGGAACAGGGGACCCCTCCTACGAGCAGTACTTC
TRBV29-1,NA,TRBJ2-7,few,CSVGSGGEQYF,TGCAGCGTTGGGTCCGGGGGCGAGCAGTACTTC
TRBV12-3/TRBV12-4,NA,TRBJ2-3,NA,CASRPPLTASPHTDTQYF,TGTGCCAGCAGGCCTCCCCTGACAGCTAGCCCTCACACAGATACGCAGTATTTT
TRBV7-6,TRBD2,TRBJ2-2,NA,CASSLPAGLAGRNTGELIF,TGTGCCAGCAGCTTACCAGCGGGACTAGCGGGGAGGAACACCGGGGAGCTGATTTTT
TRBV6-4,TRBD1,TRBJ2-1,few,CASSIAGGIHNEQFF,TGTGCCAGCAGCATAGCAGGGGGCATACACAATGAGCAGTTCTTC
TRBV28,NA,TRBJ2-3,many,CASSFQRRGDTQYF,TGTGCCAGCAGTTTCCAAAGGCGAGGAGATACGCAGTATTTT
TRBV7-6,NA,TRBJ1-2,few,CASSWTEDHLEGYTF,TGTGCCAGCAGCTGGACGGAAGACCACCTCGAAGGCTACACCTTC
TRBV11-2,TRBD2,TRBJ2-1,many,CASSLVGGGNYNEQFF,TGTGCCAGCAGCTTAGTGGGCGGGGGGAACTACAATGAGCAGTTCTTC
TRBV18,TRBD2,TRBJ2-1,NA,CASSPATSGATYNEQFF,TGTGCCAGCTCACCGGCGACTAGCGGGGCAACCTACAATGAGCAGTTCTTC
TRBV4-2,TRBD2,TRBJ2-3,few,CASSQEAAGVPDTQYF,TGTGCCAGCAGCCAAGAAGCAGCGGGGGTCCCAGATACGCAGTATTTT
TRBV5-5,NA,TRBJ2-5,few,CASSHRTLTGETQYF,TGTGCCAGCAGTCATCGGACACTTACGGGGGAGACCCAGTACTTC
TRBV6-1,TRBD1,TRBJ2-1,few,CASSITGQANNEQFF,TGTGCCAGCAGTATAACGGGACAGGCCAACAATGAGCAGTTCTTC
TRBV28,NA,TRBJ1-1,NA,CASTYNSRTTEAFF,TGTGCCAGCACATATAACTCAAGGACGACTGAAGCTTTCTTT